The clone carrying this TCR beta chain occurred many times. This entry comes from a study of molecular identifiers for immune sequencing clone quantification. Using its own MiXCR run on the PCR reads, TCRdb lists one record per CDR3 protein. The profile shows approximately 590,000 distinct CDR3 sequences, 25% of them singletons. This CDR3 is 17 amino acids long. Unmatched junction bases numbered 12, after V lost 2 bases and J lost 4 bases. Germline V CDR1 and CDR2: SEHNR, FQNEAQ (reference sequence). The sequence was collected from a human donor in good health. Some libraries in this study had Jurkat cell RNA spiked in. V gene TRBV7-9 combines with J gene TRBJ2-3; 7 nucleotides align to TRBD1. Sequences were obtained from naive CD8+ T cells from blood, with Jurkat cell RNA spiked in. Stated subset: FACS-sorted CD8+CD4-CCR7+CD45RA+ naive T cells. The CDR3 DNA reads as TGTGCCAGCAGCTTATGGCTGGTGACAGGGCCAGCAGATACGCAGTATTTT. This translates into CASSLWLVTGPADTQYF.